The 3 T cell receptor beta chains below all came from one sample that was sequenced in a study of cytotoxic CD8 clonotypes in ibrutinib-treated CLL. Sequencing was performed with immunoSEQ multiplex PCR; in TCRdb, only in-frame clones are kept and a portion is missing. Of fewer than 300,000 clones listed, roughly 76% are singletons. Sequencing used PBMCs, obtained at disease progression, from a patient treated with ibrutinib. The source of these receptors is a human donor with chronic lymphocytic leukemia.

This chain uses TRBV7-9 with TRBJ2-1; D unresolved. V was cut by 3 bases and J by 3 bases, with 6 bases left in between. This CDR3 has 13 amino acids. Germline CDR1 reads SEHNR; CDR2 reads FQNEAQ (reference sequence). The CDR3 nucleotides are TGTGCCAGCAGCTTGACACACTACAATGAGCAGTTCTTC. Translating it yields CASSLTHYNEQFF.

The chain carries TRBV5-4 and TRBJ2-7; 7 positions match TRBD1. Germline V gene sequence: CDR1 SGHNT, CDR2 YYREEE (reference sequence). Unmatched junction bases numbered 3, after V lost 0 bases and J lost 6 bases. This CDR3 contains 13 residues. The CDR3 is CASSLDRGLEQYF. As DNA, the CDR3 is TGTGCCAGCAGCTTGGACAGGGGTCTCGAGCAGTACTTC.

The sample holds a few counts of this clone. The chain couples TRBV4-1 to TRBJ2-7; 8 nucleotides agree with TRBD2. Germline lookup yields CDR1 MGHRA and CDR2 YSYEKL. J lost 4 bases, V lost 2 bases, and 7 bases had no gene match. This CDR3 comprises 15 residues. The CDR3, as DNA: TGCGCCAGCAGCCAAAGTGAGGCGGGAGGATACGAGCAGTACTTC. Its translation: CASSQSEAGGYEQYF.